The rows below give T cell receptor beta chains drawn from one sample of a study of T-cell reconstitution after alpha-beta-depleted transplantation in children. TCRdb called the PCR reads again in MiXCR, with one record for every CDR3 protein. The table has over 550,000 distinct CDR3 sequences, about 10% seen once. The sequences come from PBMCs from the stem cell graft donor, collected from the stem cell graft. These receptors originate from a human donor who donated a stem cell graft to a child with acute myeloid leukemia. CDR3s include the opening cysteine and the closing phenylalanine or tryptophan. D genes are given only for firm matches. Expanded clones are given a class, and other clones once, few, many or no size at all.

TRBD2,TRBV9,-,TRBJ2-1,TGTGCCAGCAGCGTAGGCTCGGTGGGGGGACTAGGAAATGAGCAGTTCTTC,CASSVGSVGGLGNEQFF
TRBD2,TRBV7-2,-,TRBJ2-1,TGTGCCAGCAGCGCCCCTAGCGGGCGCGATGAGCAGTTCTTC,CASSAPSGRDEQFF
TRBD2,TRBV27,-,TRBJ2-2,TGTGCCAGCAGTTTATTAGGGCTAGCGGGTAGCGCCGGGGAGCTGTTTTTT,CASSLLGLAGSAGELFF
TRBD1,TRBV12-3/TRBV12-4,few,TRBJ1-2,TGTGCCAGCAGTTTAACAGGGGTGGTCTATGGCTACACCTTC,CASSLTGVVYGYTF
TRBD2,TRBV29-1,many,TRBJ2-1,TGCAGCAGGGCTAGCGGGAGTAATGAGCAGTTCTTC,CSRASGSNEQFF
TRBD1,TRBV12-3/TRBV12-4,many,TRBJ2-1,TGTGCCAGCAGATCAACCGGGACAGCACCGATTATTGAGCAGTTCTTC,CASRSTGTAPIIEQFF
TRBD2,TRBV5-1,few,TRBJ2-5,TGCGCCAGCAGCATAGCCTTAGCGGGACGAGAGACCCAGTACTTC,CASSIALAGRETQYF
-,TRBV20-1,many,TRBJ2-7,TGCAGTGCTAGAGAATTGGGGAAAAGCTCCTACGAGCAGTACTTC,CSARELGKSSYEQYF
-,TRBV11-2,many,TRBJ2-7,TGTGCCAGCAGCTCCGCGGCTAGCAAAATATACGAGCAGTACTTC,CASSSAASKIYEQYF
TRBD1,TRBV30,few,TRBJ2-3,TGTACCCTCGGACAGGACAGCACAGATACGCAGTATTTT,CTLGQDSTDTQYF
TRBD1,TRBV20-1,-,TRBJ2-7,TGCAGTGCTATGGGCACCCGGACAGGACCCTACGAGCAGTACTTC,CSAMGTRTGPYEQYF
TRBD2,TRBV4-3,-,TRBJ2-5,TGCGCCAGCAGCCAAGGCACTAGCGTCCAAGAGACCCAGTACTTC,CASSQGTSVQETQYF
TRBD2,TRBV20-1,few,TRBJ2-7,TGCAGTGCTTATGGACTAGCGGGTTCCTACGAGCAGTACTTC,CSAYGLAGSYEQYF
TRBD1,TRBV4-3,few,TRBJ1-1,TGCGCCAGCACCCCGGGACAGGGAACTGGCACTGAAGCTTTCTTT,CASTPGQGTGTEAFF
TRBD1,TRBV6-2/TRBV6-3,few,TRBJ1-5,TGTGCCAGCAGTCAACTCCGGGACAGGGGTAGTCCATCGAATCAGCCCCAGCATTTT,CASSQLRDRGSPSNQPQHF
TRBD2,TRBV24-1,few,TRBJ2-1,TGTGCCACCAGTGAGGCTCTAGCGGGATTATATGAGCAGTTCTTC,CATSEALAGLYEQFF
-,TRBV20-1,many,TRBJ1-4,TGCAGTGCTGCCCCCCTCAATGAAAAACTGTTTTTT,CSAAPLNEKLFF
-,TRBV28,many,TRBJ2-1,TGTGCCAGCAGCCCTAATTACAATGAGCAGTTCTTC,CASSPNYNEQFF
-,TRBV7-9,few,TRBJ2-5,TGTGCCAGCAGCCAACCCGTAGCGGACCGCCAAGAGACCCAGTACTTC,CASSQPVADRQETQYF
TRBD2,TRBV20-1,many,TRBJ2-7,TGCAGTGCTAGCGGGAGGGTCTACGAGCAGTACTTC,CSASGRVYEQYF
-,TRBV7-9,few,TRBJ2-1,TGTGCCAGCAGCTTAGGGGCGGCGAGCGGTGAGTTCTTC,CASSLGAASGEFF
TRBD1,TRBV19,few,TRBJ2-7,TGTGCCAGTAGTGCACACAGGGGTTCCTACGAGCAGTACTTC,CASSAHRGSYEQYF
-,TRBV20-1,few,TRBJ2-3,TGCAGGGGGGAGGGGGACCCAGATACGCAGTATTTT,CRGEGDPDTQYF
-,TRBV7-9,few,TRBJ2-3,TGTGCCAGCAGCTCCCCTAGCGCCGGGGCCACAGATACGCAGTATTTT,CASSSPSAGATDTQYF
-,TRBV7-9,many,TRBJ2-7,TGTGCCAGCAGCTTATTAGAGAACTACGAGCAGTACTTC,CASSLLENYEQYF
-,TRBV7-2,few,TRBJ1-3,TGTGCCAGCAGCTTATGGGTCTCTGGAAACACCATATATTTT,CASSLWVSGNTIYF
-,TRBV7-2,few,TRBJ1-2,TGTGCCAGCAGCTTAGGACGGCACAACTATGGCTACACCTTC,CASSLGRHNYGYTF
-,TRBV6-1,many,TRBJ2-7,TGTGCCAGCACCGATTTTTTCCCCTCCTACGAGCAGTACTTC,CASTDFFPSYEQYF
TRBD2,TRBV30,few,TRBJ2-7,TGTGCCTGGAGCCCTAAGCGGGATCTCTACGAGCAGTACTTC,CAWSPKRDLYEQYF
TRBD1,TRBV2,many,TRBJ2-7,TGTGCCAGCAGCCCCGACAGGGCGGCCTACGAGCAGTACTTC,CASSPDRAAYEQYF
TRBD1,TRBV7-2,few,TRBJ1-6,TGTGCCAGCAGCCCGAGCAGAGGGGGCGCAGGTTCACCCCTCCACTTT,CASSPSRGGAGSPLHF